The T cell receptor (beta chain) under discussion was sequenced for a study of blood T cell repertoires in COVID-19. Whole-study context: Samples taken during acute and convalescent COVID-19 were collected in the United States, Italy and Spain. The cDNA or gDNA used as material had been derived from T cells, B-cell-depleted T cells, or PBMCs.

This study enrolled people aged about 18 to 100 from roughly 24 US geographic areas. Sequencing used immunoSEQ multiplex PCR; TCRdb keeps in-frame clones, though not all of them. In the table there are roughly 190,000 clones, roughly nine tenths of which are singletons. With 0 bases removed from V and 2 bases from J, the gap between germline ends came to 8 bases. Germline CDR1 is SGHRS and CDR2 is YFSETQ. The CDR3 covers 15 residues. Sequenced sample: PBMCs or T cells enriched from blood (not recorded which). The chain combines TRBV5-1 with TRBJ2-2; D perhaps matches TRBD1 (6 bases). This receptor was identified in a woman between 40 and 50 years old in a cohort exposed to, infected with or recovered from COVID-19 (not recorded which). The CDR3: CASSLAQGNTGELFF. CDR3 nucleotide sequence: TGCGCCAGCAGCTTGGCACAGGGAAACACCGGGGAGCTGTTTTTT.